This T cell receptor beta chain was identified in a study of blood T cell repertoires in COVID-19. The overall study: Sites across the United States, Italy and Spain contributed samples from acute and convalescent COVID-19. The analysed material was cDNA or gDNA that came from T cells, B-cell-depleted T cells, or PBMCs.

Trimming took 5 bases from V and 3 from J; bases not matched to a gene: 3. The CDR3 is made up of 13 amino acids. Germline CDR1 reads SGHTA; CDR2 reads FQGNSA. Measured with immunoSEQ multiplex PCR; TCRdb has only the in-frame clones, and not every one. Of approximately 190,000 clones detected, 80% to 90% appear once; the ten largest clones hold roughly 2%. The V call is TRBV7-2, the J call TRBJ1-2; TRBD1 aligns across 7 bases. The source of this sequence is a man between 65 and 85 years old with active or convalescent COVID-19. The sequencing input was peripheral blood. The DNA for the CDR3 is TGTGCCAGCAGCCAGACAGGGTACTATGGCTACACCTTC. Its protein is CASSQTGYYGYTF.